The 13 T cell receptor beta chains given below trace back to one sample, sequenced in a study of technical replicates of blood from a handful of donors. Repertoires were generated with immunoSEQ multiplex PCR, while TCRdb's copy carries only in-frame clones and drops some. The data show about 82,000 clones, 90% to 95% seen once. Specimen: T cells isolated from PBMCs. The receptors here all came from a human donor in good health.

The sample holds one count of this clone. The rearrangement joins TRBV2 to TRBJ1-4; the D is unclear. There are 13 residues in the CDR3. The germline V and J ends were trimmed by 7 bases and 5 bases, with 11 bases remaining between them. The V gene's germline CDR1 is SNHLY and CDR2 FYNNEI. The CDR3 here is CASKKIRNEKLFF. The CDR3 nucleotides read TGTGCCAGCAAAAAAATCAGGAATGAAAAACTGTTTTTT. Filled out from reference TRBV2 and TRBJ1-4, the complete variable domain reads EPEVTQTPSHQVTQMGQEVILRCVPISNHLYFYWYRQILGQKVEFLVSFYNNEISEKSEIFDDQFSVERPDGSNFTLKIRSTKLEDSAMYFCASKKIRNEKLFFGSGTQLSVL.

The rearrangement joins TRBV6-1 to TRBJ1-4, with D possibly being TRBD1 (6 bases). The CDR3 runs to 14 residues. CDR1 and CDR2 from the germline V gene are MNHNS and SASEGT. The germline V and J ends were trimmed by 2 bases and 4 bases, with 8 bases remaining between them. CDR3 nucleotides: TGTGCCAGCAGTGAAACCAGGGGTAATGAAAAACTGTTTTTT. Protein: CASSETRGNEKLFF.

CDR3: CSVEVEGVSTDTQYF. The CDR3 coding sequence is TGCAGCGTTGAAGTTGAGGGAGTAAGCACAGATACGCAGTATTTT. The chain combines TRBV29-1 with TRBJ2-3, with a possible D match to TRBD2 (5 bases). The CDR3 spans 15 residues. The V end lost 1 base, the J end lost 0 bases, and 11 bases lay between the germline ends. Germline CDR1 is SQVTM and CDR2 is ANQGSEA.

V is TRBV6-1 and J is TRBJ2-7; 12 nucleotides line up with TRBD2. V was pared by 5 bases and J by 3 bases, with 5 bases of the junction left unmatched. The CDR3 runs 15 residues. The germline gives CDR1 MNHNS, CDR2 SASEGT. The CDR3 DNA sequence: TGTGCCAGCAGTTCGACTAGCGGGAGCCACTACGAGCAGTACTTC. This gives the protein CASSSTSGSHYEQYF.

The CDR3 coding sequence is TGTGCCAGCAGTGAGGGAGGGAGTGTGTTCTTC. Translation: CASSEGGSVFF. The chain couples TRBV2 to TRBJ2-1, with 7 bases aligning to TRBD2. Germline assignment: CDR1 SNHLY and CDR2 FYNNEI. V shed 3 bases and J 15 bases; nucleotides not matched to a gene: 5. This CDR3 contains 11 residues.

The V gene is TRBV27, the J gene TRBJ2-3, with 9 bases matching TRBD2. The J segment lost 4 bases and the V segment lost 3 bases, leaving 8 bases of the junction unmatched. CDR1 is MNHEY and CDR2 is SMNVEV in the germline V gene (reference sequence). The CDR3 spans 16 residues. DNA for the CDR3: TGTGCCAGCAGTTTGTTGGGAGCGGGAGGTGCAGATACGCAGTATTTT. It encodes CASSLLGAGGADTQYF.

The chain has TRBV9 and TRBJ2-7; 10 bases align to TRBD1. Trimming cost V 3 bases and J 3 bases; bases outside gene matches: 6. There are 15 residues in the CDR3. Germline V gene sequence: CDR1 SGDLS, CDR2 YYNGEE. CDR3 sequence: CASSAMGTGVYEQYF. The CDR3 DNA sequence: TGTGCCAGCAGCGCTATGGGGACAGGGGTCTACGAGCAGTACTTC. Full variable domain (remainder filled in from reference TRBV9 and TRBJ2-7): DSGVTQTPKHLITATGQRVTLRCSPRSGDLSVYWYQQSLDQGLQFLIQYYNGEERAKGNILERFSAQQFPDLHSELNLSSLELGDSALYFCASSAMGTGVYEQYFGPGTRLTVT.

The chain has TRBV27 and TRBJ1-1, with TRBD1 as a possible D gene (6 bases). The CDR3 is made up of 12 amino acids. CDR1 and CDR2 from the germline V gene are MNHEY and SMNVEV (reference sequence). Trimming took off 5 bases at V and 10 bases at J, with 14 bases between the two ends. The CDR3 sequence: CASSPRGGAAFF. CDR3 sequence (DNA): TGTGCCAGCAGTCCCCGCGGGGGGGCAGCTTTCTTT.

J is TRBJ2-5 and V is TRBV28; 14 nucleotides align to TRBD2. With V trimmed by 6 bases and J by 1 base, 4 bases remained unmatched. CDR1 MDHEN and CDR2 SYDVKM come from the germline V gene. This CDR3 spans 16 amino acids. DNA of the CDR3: TGTGCCAGCAGACGGACTAGCGGGAGGTTCCAAGAGACCCAGTACTTC. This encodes CASRRTSGRFQETQYF.

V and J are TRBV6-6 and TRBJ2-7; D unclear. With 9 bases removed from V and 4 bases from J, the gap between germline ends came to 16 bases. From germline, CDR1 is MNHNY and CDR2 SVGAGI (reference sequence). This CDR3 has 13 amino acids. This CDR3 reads CASTIGGRYEQYF. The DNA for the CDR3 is TGTGCCAGTACCATAGGCGGCCGGTACGAGCAGTACTTC.

The CDR3 region has the DNA TGTGCCTCCAAAGAGAATACAGGGTCTGGAGCTTTCTTT. This gives the protein CASKENTGSGAFF. This chain links TRBV19 with TRBJ1-1; D possibly corresponds to TRBD1 (6 bases). V was clipped by 11 bases and J by 10 bases, with 23 bases between them. Germline assignment: CDR1 LNHDA and CDR2 SQIVND (reference sequence). This CDR3 is 13 amino acids long.

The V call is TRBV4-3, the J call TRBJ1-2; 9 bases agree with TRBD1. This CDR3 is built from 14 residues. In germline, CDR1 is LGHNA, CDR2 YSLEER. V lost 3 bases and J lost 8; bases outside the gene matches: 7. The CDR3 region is CASSHHGTGPGYTF. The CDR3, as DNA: TGCGCCAGCAGCCACCACGGGACAGGGCCCGGCTACACCTTC.

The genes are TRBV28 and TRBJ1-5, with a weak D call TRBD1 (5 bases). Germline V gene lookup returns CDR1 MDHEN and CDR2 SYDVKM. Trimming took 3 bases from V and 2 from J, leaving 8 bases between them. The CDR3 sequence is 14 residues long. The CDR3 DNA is TGTGCCAGCAGTTTGATGACAGGCAATCAGCCCCAGCATTTT. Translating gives CASSLMTGNQPQHF.